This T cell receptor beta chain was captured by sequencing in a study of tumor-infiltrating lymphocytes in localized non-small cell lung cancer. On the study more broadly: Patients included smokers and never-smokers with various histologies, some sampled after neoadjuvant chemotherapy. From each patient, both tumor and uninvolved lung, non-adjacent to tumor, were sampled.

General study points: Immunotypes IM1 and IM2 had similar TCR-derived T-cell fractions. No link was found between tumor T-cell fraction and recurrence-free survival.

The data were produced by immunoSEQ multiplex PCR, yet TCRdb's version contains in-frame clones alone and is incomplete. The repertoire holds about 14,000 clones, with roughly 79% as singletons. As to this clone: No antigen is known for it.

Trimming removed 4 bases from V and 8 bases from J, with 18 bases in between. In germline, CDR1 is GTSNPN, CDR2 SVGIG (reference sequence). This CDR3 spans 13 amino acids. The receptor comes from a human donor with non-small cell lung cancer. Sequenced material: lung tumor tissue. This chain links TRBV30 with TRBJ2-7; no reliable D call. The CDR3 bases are TGTGCCTGGACCCCACCCTCTCTAGTTCAGCAGTACTTC. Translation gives CAWTPPSLVQQYF.